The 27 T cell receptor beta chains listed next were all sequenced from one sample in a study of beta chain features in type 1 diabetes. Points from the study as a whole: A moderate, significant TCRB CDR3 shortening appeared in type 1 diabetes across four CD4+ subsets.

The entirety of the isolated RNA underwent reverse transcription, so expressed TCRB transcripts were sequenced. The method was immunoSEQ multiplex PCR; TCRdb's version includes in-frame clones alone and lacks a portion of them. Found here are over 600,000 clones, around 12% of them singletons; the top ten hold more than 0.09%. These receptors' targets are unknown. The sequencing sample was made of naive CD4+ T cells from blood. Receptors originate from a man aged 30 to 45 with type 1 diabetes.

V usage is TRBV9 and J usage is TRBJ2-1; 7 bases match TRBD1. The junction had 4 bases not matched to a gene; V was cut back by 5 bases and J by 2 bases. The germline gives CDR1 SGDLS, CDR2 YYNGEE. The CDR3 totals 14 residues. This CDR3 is CASSRDSTYNEQFF. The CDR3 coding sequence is TGTGCCAGCAGTAGGGACAGCACCTACAATGAGCAGTTCTTC.

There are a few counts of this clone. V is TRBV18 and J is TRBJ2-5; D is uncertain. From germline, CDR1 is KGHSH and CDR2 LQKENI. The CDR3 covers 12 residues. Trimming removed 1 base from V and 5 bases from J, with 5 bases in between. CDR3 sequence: CASSPLPETQYF. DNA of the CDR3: TGTGCCAGCTCACCACTTCCGGAGACCCAGTACTTC. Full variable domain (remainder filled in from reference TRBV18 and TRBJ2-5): NAGVMQNPRHLVRRRGQEARLRCSPMKGHSHVYWYRQLPEEGLKFMVYLQKENIIDESGMPKERFSAEFPKEGPSILRIQQVVRGDSAAYFCASSPLPETQYFGPGTRLLVL.

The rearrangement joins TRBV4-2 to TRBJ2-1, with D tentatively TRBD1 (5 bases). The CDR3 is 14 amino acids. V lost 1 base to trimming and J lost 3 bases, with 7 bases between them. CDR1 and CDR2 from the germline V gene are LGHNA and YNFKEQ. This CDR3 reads CASSQVGVYNEQFF. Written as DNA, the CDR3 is TGTGCCAGCAGCCAAGTAGGGGTCTACAATGAGCAGTTCTTC.

Written as DNA, the CDR3 is TGTGCCAGCACCCCTCGGGGACTTATCATAAACTACGAGCAGTACTTC. Amino acids: CASTPRGLIINYEQYF. The chain recombines TRBV6-6 with TRBJ2-7; the D gene is possibly TRBD2 (6 bases). The CDR3 spans 16 residues. Germline loops: CDR1 MNHNY, CDR2 SVGAGI (reference sequence). Trimming cost V 7 bases and J 3 bases, with 22 bases left between them.

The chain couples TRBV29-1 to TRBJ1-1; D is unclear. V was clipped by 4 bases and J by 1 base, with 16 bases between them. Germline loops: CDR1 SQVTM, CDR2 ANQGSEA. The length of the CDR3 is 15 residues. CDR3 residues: CSVVPRFARNTEAFF. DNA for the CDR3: TGCAGCGTTGTGCCGAGGTTTGCCCGGAACACTGAAGCTTTCTTT.

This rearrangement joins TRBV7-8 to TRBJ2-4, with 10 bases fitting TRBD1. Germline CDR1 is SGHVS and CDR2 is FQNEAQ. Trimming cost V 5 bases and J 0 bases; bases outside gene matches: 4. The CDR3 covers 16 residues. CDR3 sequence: CASSPRQGAAKNIQYF. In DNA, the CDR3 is TGTGCCAGCAGCCCTCGACAGGGGGCAGCCAAAAACATTCAGTACTTC.

The CDR3: CATSSDSSYNEQFF. The CDR3 bases are TGTGCCACCTCGTCGGACAGCTCCTACAATGAGCAGTTCTTC. The chain recombines TRBV2 with TRBJ2-1; a possible D gene is TRBD1 (6 bases). Germline V gives CDR1 SNHLY, CDR2 FYNNEI. The V end lost 10 bases, the J end lost 0 bases, and 13 bases lay between the germline ends. CDR3 length equals 14 residues.

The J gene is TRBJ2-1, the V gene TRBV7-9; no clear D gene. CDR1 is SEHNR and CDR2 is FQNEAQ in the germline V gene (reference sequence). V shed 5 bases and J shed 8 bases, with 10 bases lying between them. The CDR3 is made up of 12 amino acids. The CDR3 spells CASSPPSYEQFF. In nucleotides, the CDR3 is TGTGCCAGCAGCCCCCCGTCATATGAGCAGTTCTTC.

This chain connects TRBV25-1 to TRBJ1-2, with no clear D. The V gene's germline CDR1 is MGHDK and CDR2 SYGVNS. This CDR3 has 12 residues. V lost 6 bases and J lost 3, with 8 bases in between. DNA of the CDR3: TGTGCCAGCAGCAACGGGGACTATGGCTACACCTTC. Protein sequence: CASSNGDYGYTF.

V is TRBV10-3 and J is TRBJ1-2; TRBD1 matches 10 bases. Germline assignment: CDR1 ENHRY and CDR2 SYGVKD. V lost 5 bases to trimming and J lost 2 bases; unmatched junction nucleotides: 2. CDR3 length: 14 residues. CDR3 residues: CAISQGQGNYGYTF. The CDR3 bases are TGTGCCATCAGTCAGGGACAGGGGAACTATGGCTACACCTTC.

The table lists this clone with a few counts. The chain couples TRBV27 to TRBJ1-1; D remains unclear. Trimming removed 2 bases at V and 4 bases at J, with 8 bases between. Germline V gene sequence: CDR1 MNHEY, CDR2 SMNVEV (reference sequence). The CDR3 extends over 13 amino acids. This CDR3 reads CASSLNLITEAFF. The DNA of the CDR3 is TGTGCCAGCAGTTTAAACCTCATCACTGAAGCTTTCTTT.

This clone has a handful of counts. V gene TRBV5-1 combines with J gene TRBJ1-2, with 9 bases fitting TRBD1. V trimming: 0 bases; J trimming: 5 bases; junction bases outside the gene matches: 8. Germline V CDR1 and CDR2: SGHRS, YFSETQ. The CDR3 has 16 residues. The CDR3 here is CASSLAGTGSHYGYTF. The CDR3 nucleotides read TGCGCCAGCAGCTTGGCCGGGACAGGGAGTCATTATGGCTACACCTTC.

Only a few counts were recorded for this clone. DNA for the CDR3: TGTGCCAGCAGTTCACAGGGGGCAACTAATGAAAAACTGTTTTTT. Protein: CASSSQGATNEKLFF. V usage is TRBV27 and J usage is TRBJ1-4; 8 bases fit TRBD1. With V trimmed by 4 bases and J by 0 bases, 1 base remained unmatched. CDR1 is MNHEY and CDR2 is SMNVEV in the germline V gene (reference sequence). This CDR3 is built from 15 residues.

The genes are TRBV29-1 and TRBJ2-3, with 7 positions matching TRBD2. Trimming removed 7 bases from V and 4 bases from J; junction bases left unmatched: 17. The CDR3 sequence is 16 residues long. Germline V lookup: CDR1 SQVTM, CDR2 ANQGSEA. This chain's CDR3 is CSAKAGGGFVPDTQYF. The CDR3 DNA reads TGCAGCGCAAAAGCCGGGGGAGGGTTTGTGCCAGATACGCAGTATTTT.

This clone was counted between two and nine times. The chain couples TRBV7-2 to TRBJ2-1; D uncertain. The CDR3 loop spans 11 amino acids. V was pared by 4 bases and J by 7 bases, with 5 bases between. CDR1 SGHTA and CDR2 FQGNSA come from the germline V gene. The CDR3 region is CASSWSNEQFF. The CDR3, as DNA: TGTGCCAGCAGCTGGTCAAATGAGCAGTTCTTC. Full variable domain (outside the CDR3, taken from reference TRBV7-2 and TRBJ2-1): GAGVSQSPSNKVTEKGKDVELRCDPISGHTALYWYRQSLGQGLEFLIYFQGNSAPDKSGLPSDRFSAERTGGSVSTLTIQRTQQEDSAVYLCASSWSNEQFFGPGTRLTVL.

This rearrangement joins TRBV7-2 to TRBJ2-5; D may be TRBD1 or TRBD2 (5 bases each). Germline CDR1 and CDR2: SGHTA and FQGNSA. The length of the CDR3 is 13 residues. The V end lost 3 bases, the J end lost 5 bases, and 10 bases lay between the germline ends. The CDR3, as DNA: TGTGCCAGCAGCTTCGGGGCTCTGGAGACCCAGTACTTC. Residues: CASSFGALETQYF.

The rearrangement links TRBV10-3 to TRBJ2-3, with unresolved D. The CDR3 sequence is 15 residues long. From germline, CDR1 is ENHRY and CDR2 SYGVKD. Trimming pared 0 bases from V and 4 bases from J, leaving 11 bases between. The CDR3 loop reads CAISESRGRADTQYF. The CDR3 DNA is TGTGCCATCAGTGAGTCGAGAGGAAGAGCAGATACGCAGTATTTT.

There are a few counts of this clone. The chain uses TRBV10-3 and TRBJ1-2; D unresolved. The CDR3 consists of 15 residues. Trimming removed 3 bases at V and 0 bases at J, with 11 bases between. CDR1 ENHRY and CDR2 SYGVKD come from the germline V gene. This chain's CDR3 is CAISDPILTNYGYTF. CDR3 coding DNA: TGTGCCATCAGTGACCCGATACTGACTAACTATGGCTACACCTTC.

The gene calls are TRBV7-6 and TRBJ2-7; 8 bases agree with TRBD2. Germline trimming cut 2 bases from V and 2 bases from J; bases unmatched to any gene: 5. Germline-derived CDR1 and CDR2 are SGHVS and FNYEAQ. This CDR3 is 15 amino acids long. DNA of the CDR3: TGTGCCAGCAGCTTACGGGGGGGCCCCGCCTACGAGCAGTACTTC. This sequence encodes CASSLRGGPAYEQYF. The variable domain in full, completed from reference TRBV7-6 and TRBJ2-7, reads GAGVSQSPRYKVTKRGQDVALRCDPISGHVSLYWYRQALGQGPEFLTYFNYEAQQDKSGLPNDRFSAERPEGSISTLTIQRTEQRDSAMYRCASSLRGGPAYEQYFGPGTRLTVT.

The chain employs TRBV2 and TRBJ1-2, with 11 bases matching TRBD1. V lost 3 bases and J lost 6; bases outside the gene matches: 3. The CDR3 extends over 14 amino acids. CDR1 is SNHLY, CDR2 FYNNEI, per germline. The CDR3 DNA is TGTGCCAGCAGTGATGGACAGGGGGCTGATGGCTACACCTTC. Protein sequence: CASSDGQGADGYTF.

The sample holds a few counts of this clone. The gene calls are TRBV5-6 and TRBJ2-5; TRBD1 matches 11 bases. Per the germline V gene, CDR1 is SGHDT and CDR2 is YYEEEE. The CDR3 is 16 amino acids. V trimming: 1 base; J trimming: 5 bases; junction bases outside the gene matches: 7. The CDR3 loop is CASSLNGQGALETQYF. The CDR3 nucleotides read TGTGCCAGCAGCTTGAATGGACAGGGGGCCCTCGAGACCCAGTACTTC.

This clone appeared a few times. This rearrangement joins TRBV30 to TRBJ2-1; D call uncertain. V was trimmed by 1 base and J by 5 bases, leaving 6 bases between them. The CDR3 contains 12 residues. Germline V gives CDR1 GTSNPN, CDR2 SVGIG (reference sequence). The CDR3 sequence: CAWSGSHNEQFF. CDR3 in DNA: TGTGCCTGGAGTGGGTCTCACAATGAGCAGTTCTTC.

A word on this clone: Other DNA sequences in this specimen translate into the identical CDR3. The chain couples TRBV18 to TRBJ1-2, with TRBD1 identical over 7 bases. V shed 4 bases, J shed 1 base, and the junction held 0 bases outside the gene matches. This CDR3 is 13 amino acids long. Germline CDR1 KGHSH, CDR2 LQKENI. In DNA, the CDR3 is TGTGCCAGCTCACGGGACAGTAACTATGGCTACACCTTC. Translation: CASSRDSNYGYTF.

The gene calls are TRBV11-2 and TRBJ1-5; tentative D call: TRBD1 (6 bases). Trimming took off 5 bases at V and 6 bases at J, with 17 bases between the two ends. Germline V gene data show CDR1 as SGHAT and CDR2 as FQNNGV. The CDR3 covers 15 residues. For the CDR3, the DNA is TGTGCCAGCAGCCAAGATGGGGACAATATTCAGCCCCAGCATTTT. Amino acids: CASSQDGDNIQPQHF.

The CDR3 reads CALTTRQGAYEQYF. CDR3 DNA: TGTGCTCTAACGACAAGACAGGGAGCCTACGAGCAGTACTTC. The chain combines TRBV7-9 with TRBJ2-7; TRBD1 matches 7 bases. Germline-derived CDR1 and CDR2 are SEHNR and FQNEAQ (reference sequence). CDR3 length: 14 amino acids.

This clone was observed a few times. The CDR3 sequence is CASSQAQRLAGRNEQFF. As DNA, the CDR3 is TGCGCCAGCAGCCAAGCTCAACGACTAGCGGGTCGCAATGAGCAGTTCTTC. The chain carries TRBV4-1 and TRBJ2-1, with TRBD2 identical over 10 bases. This CDR3 region has 17 residues. Germline assignment: CDR1 MGHRA and CDR2 YSYEKL. J lost 6 bases, V lost 1 base, and 9 bases had no gene match.

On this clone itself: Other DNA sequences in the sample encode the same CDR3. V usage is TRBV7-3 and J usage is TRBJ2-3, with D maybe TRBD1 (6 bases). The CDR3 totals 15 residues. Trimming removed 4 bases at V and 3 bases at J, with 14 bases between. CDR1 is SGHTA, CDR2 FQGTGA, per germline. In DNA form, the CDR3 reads TGTGCCAGCAGCTCCTCAGGGCAGGGGACAGATACGCAGTATTTT. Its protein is CASSSSGQGTDTQYF.